This T cell receptor beta chain comes out of a study of T cells after yellow fever vaccination. General study points: Just a small share of clonotypes turned up in the CD4 compartment as well as the CD8 compartment.

TCRdb reprocessed the 5' RACE reads with MiXCR, giving one entry per CDR3 protein. The sample has a few hundred thousand distinct CDR3 sequences; 3.5% to 5% are singletons. Per germline, CDR1 SGDLS and CDR2 YYNGEE. Trimming took 4 bases from V and 4 from J; bases not matched to a gene: 0. The CDR3 runs 12 residues. This clonotype was observed a few times. Antigen: not known. This TCR was recovered from a man between 18 and 29 years old who received the YFV17D yellow fever vaccine. The chain is built from TRBV9 and TRBJ1-2, with 8 bases aligning to TRBD1. The input for sequencing was PBMCs, taken 15 days after the yellow fever booster vaccination. CDR3 sequence (DNA): TGTGCCAGCAGCACAGGGGGCTATGGCTACACCTTC. It encodes CASSTGGYGYTF.